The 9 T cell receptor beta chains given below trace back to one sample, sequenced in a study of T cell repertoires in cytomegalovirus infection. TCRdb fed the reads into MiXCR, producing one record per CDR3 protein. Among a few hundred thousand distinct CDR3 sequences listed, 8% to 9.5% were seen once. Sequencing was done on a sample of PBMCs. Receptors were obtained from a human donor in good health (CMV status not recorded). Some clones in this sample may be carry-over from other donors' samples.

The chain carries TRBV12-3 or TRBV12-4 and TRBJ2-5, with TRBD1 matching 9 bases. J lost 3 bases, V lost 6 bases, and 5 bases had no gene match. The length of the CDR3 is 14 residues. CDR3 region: CASRKRTGEETQYF. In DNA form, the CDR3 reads TGTGCCAGCAGAAAAAGGACAGGGGAAGAGACCCAGTACTTC.

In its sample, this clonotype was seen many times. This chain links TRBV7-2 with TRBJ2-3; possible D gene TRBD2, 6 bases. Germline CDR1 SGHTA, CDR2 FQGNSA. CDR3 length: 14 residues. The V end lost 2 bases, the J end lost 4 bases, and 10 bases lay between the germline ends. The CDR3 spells CASSLIGGADTQYF. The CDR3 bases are TGTGCCAGCAGCTTAATCGGGGGAGCAGATACGCAGTATTTT.

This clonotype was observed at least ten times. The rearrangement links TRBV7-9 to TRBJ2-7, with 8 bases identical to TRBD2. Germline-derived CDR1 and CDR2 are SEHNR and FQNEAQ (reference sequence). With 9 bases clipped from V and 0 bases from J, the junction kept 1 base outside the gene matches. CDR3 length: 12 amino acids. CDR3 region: CASSGDSYEQYF. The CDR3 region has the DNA TGTGCCAGTAGCGGGGACTCCTACGAGCAGTACTTC.

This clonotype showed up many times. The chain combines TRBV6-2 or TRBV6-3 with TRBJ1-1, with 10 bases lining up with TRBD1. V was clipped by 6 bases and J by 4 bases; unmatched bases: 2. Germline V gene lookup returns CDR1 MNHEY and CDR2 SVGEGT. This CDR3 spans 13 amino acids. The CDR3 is CASRGQGRTEAFF. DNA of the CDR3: TGTGCCAGCAGGGGACAGGGGCGCACTGAAGCTTTCTTT.

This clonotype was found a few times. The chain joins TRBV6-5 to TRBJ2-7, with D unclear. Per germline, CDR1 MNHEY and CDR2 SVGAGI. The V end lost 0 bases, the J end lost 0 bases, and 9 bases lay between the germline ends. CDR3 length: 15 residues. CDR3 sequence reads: CASSYSIGSSYEQYF. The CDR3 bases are TGTGCCAGCAGTTACTCGATTGGATCCTCCTACGAGCAGTACTTC.

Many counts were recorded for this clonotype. CDR3 sequence (DNA): TGTGCCAGCAGCTTACGTACGTTGACCTACGAGCAGTACTTC. Amino acid sequence: CASSLRTLTYEQYF. This chain connects TRBV7-2 to TRBJ2-7; no clear D. The CDR3 is 14 residues long. From germline, CDR1 is SGHTA and CDR2 FQGNSA. Trimming took off 2 bases at V and 2 bases at J, with 10 bases between the two ends.

This CDR3 reads CASSSTYRDYTSYNEQFF. The CDR3 DNA sequence: TGTGCCAGCAGTTCGACCTACCGGGACTACACTTCCTACAATGAGCAGTTCTTC. The chain has TRBV12-3 or TRBV12-4 and TRBJ2-1, with 7 bases fitting TRBD2. The CDR3 is 18 amino acids. V shed 4 bases and J 1 base; nucleotides not matched to a gene: 13.

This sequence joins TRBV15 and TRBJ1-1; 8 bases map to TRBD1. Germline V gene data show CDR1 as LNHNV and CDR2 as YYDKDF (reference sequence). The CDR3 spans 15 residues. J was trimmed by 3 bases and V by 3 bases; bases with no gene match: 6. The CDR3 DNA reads TGTGCCACCAGCAGGGGAGGGACAGGCCACACTGAAGCTTTCTTT. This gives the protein CATSRGGTGHTEAFF.

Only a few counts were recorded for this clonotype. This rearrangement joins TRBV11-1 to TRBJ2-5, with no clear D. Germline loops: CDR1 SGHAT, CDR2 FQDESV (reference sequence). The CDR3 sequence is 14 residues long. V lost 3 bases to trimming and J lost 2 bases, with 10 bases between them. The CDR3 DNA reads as TGTGCCAGCAGCTTGGGCCTCCCACAAGAGACCCAGTACTTC. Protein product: CASSLGLPQETQYF.